The 9 T cell receptor beta chains listed next were all sequenced from one sample in a study of T cell repertoires in aging, cancer and after chemotherapy. Multiplex touch-down PCR with TRB-A/B primers amplified rearranged V-D-J TRB sequences. TCRdb reanalysed the multiplex PCR reads using MiXCR and keeps one entry per CDR3 protein. The data hold 3,500 to 5,000 distinct CDR3 sequences, with more than 25% observed a single time. Peripheral blood genomic DNA, not sorted cells or RNA, was the template. Material: blood. All receptors come from a human donor with a blood cancer.

The chain links TRBV5-6 to TRBJ1-1; possible D gene TRBD1, 6 bases. V lost 5 bases and J lost 1, with 18 bases in between. The CDR3 totals 16 residues. CDR1 is SGHDT, CDR2 YYEEEE, per germline. CDR3 amino acids: CASRLEAGATNTEAFF. The CDR3 DNA sequence: TGTGCCAGCAGATTAGAGGCGGGGGCTACGAACACTGAAGCTTTCTTT.

The V call is TRBV12-3 or TRBV12-4, the J call TRBJ2-4, with a possible D match to TRBD2 (6 bases). The length of the CDR3 is 16 residues. Trimming cost V 3 bases and J 0 bases, with 12 bases left between them. The DNA for the CDR3 is TGTGCCAGCAGTTTTCCGGGGGACCTAGCCAAAAACATTCAGTACTTC. It translates to CASSFPGDLAKNIQYF.

This clonotype qualifies as medium-sized. The chain joins TRBV19 to TRBJ1-1; 10 bases line up with TRBD1. V lost 2 bases to trimming and J lost 1 base; unmatched junction nucleotides: 1. The CDR3 spans 15 residues. The germline V gene has CDR1 LNHDA and CDR2 SQIVND (reference sequence). The CDR3 spells CASSIRTGGNTEAFF. CDR3 bases: TGTGCCAGTAGTATAAGGACAGGGGGGAACACTGAAGCTTTCTTT.

Details on this clonotype: The conserved closing phenylalanine or tryptophan is absent in this CDR3, likely reflecting a read error. The chain combines TRBV7-2 with TRBJ1-3, with a tentative D call TRBD1 (5 bases). Trimming stripped 1 base from V and 4 bases from J, with 11 bases between. Germline V gene sequence: CDR1 SGHTA, CDR2 FQGNSA. CDR3 length equals 15 residues. CDR3 in amino acids: CASSLDGGSGNTIYL. The CDR3, as DNA: TGTGCCAGCAGCTTAGATGGGGGGTCCGGAAACACCATATATTTA.

The chain has TRBV12-3 or TRBV12-4 and TRBJ2-1; D might be TRBD2 (5 bases). The V and J ends lost 5 bases and 4 bases respectively, with 12 bases between them. The CDR3 consists of 14 residues. CDR3 in amino acids: CASSRSGEYNEQFF. As DNA, the CDR3 is TGTGCCAGCAGTCGTTCCGGGGAGTACAATGAGCAGTTCTTC.

By frequency in the sample, this clonotype is medium-sized. This chain links TRBV19 with TRBJ1-1, with D possibly matching TRBD1 (5 bases). The V end lost 8 bases, the J end lost 0 bases, and 10 bases lay between the germline ends. The CDR3 is made up of 13 amino acids. Germline V lookup: CDR1 LNHDA, CDR2 SQIVND (reference sequence). The CDR3 bases are TGTGCCAGTTCGGACACCCTGAACACTGAAGCTTTCTTT. This translates into CASSDTLNTEAFF.

The gene calls are TRBV6-5 and TRBJ2-7; 9 nucleotides line up with TRBD1. Germline V lookup: CDR1 MNHEY, CDR2 SVGAGI. J gave up 2 bases and V 5 bases, and 10 bases lay outside the gene matches. The CDR3 is made up of 16 amino acids. The CDR3 reads CASSNHRGRRAYEQYF. For the CDR3, the DNA is TGTGCCAGCAGTAATCACAGGGGGCGCCGGGCCTACGAGCAGTACTTC.

By proportion, this clonotype is medium-sized (0.01 to 0.1%). V and J are TRBV5-6 and TRBJ2-7; 8 positions agree with TRBD2. The V segment lost 4 bases and the J segment 4 bases; nucleotides outside the gene matches: 10. CDR3 size: 15 residues. Per germline, CDR1 SGHDT and CDR2 YYEEEE. The CDR3 DNA is TGTGCCAGCAGCGCGTCCGGGACTAGGCTTTACGAGCAGTACTTC. Translating gives CASSASGTRLYEQYF.

The chain combines TRBV6-1 with TRBJ1-5; D gene uncertain. The V end was cut by 3 bases, the J end by 7 bases, with 10 bases between. The germline gives CDR1 MNHNS, CDR2 SASEGT. The CDR3 length is 13 residues. The CDR3 is CASSEPRGQPQHF. The CDR3 DNA sequence: TGTGCCAGCAGTGAGCCCCGCGGGCAGCCCCAGCATTTT.